The 5 T cell receptor beta chains below all came from one sample that was sequenced in a study of CD8 T cells in Susac syndrome. It was with random hexamers that roughly 0.5 to 1 ug RNA was reverse transcribed. Each CDR3 protein is one row after TCRdb ran MiXCR on the immunoSEQ multiplex PCR reads. There are over 100,000 distinct CDR3 sequences in the sample; 90% to 98% occur only once, and more than 0.08% lies in the top ten. The sequencing sample was made of CD4+ T cells from PBMCs. These receptors were obtained from a human donor in good health.

The V call is TRBV20-1, the J call TRBJ1-4; D is unclear. The V end was cut by 2 bases, the J end by 8 bases, with 18 bases between. CDR1 and CDR2 (germline): DFQATT, SNEGSKA (reference sequence). The CDR3 is made up of 15 amino acids. This CDR3 is CSARYNLGSSEKLFF. CDR3 DNA sequence: TGCAGTGCTAGATATAATTTGGGATCTTCGGAAAAACTGTTTTTT.

This clonotype was observed a few times. The chain joins TRBV29-1 to TRBJ2-5; D not resolved. This CDR3 is 11 amino acids long. Between the trimmed V and J ends, which lost 7 bases and 5 bases, there was a span of 11 bases. From germline, CDR1 is SQVTM and CDR2 ANQGSEA. The CDR3 nucleotides read TGCAGCGGCTCCGGAGTGGAGACCCAGTACTTC. As protein: CSGSGVETQYF.

V is TRBV20-1 and J is TRBJ2-5; 7 bases are a match to TRBD2. V lost 5 bases to trimming and J lost 5 bases; unmatched junction nucleotides: 17. The CDR3 is 16 amino acids. The V gene's germline CDR1 is DFQATT and CDR2 SNEGSKA (reference sequence). CDR3 nucleotides: TGCAGTGCTGGCGGCCCTACCGGGAGGAAAGACGAGACCCAGTACTTC. Its translation is CSAGGPTGRKDETQYF.

The chain joins TRBV18 to TRBJ1-4, with D possibly matching TRBD1 (6 bases). The CDR3 spans 15 residues. Trimming took 3 bases from V and 3 from J, leaving 11 bases between them. Per the germline V gene, CDR1 is KGHSH and CDR2 is LQKENI. CDR3 sequence: CASSPRDIPNEKLFF. For the CDR3, the DNA is TGTGCCAGCTCACCGCGGGACATCCCTAATGAAAAACTGTTTTTT.

Only one count was recorded for this clonotype. V gene TRBV18 combines with J gene TRBJ2-3; weak D call: TRBD2 (6 bases). The CDR3 length is 15 residues. Germline lookup yields CDR1 KGHSH and CDR2 LQKENI. V dropped 2 bases and J dropped 1 base, with 10 bases sitting between them. The CDR3 here is CASSPAGSGTDTQYF. CDR3 in DNA: TGTGCCAGCTCACCAGCCGGGAGTGGCACAGATACGCAGTATTTT.